The 8 T cell receptor beta chains presented below share a single source sample, sequenced in a study of blood T cell repertoires in COVID-19 (dated by TCRdb to 2018 to 2020). Preparation of the library involved the immunoSEQ multiplex PCR assay. Sourced from immuneACCESS, this table was stored by TCRdb with only in-frame sequences that have V and J called. A share of the clones is absent; for the studies checked, an unresolved V gene accounts for under half, and the remainder has no known explanation. This sample comprises around 160,000 clones, just under 80% of them detected only once. The ten largest clones represent approximately 13% of the sample. The sample comprised peripheral blood. These receptor sequences come from a woman older than 75 with acute or convalescent COVID-19.

The V call is TRBV2, the J call TRBJ1-1; D remains unclear. V was clipped by 0 bases and J by 4 bases, with 9 bases between them. Germline assignment: CDR1 SNHLY and CDR2 FYNNEI. This CDR3 contains 14 residues. CDR3 in DNA: TGTGCCAGCAGTGAAGCTCAGGCCTCCACTGAAGCTTTCTTT. It translates to CASSEAQASTEAFF.

This clone has a single count. V usage is TRBV28 and J usage is TRBJ1-1; possible D gene TRBD1, 6 bases. Germline CDR1 is MDHEN and CDR2 is SYDVKM. The V and J ends lost 6 bases and 3 bases respectively, with 8 bases between them. This CDR3 is 12 amino acids long. In DNA form, the CDR3 reads TGTGCCAGCAGACAGGGATACACTGAAGCTTTCTTT. Translating it yields CASRQGYTEAFF.

This chain joins TRBV24-1 and TRBJ2-6, with 9 positions matching TRBD1. The CDR3 is made up of 17 amino acids. From germline, CDR1 is KGHDR and CDR2 SFDVKD. The V and J ends lost 5 bases and 2 bases, in that order; junction bases with no gene match: 6. The CDR3 here is CATSGWTGVTGANVLTF. The CDR3 DNA follows: TGTGCCACCAGTGGTTGGACAGGGGTTACTGGGGCCAACGTCCTGACTTTC.

This clone was detected only a few times. The rearrangement joins TRBV6-6 to TRBJ1-1, with 8 bases matching TRBD1. Losses at the gene ends were 2 bases for V and 5 bases for J; bases not matched to a gene: 7. Germline V gene lookup returns CDR1 MNHNY and CDR2 SVGAGI (reference sequence). This CDR3 contains 15 residues. The CDR3 loop reads CASSYALYRGTEAFF. In nucleotides, the CDR3 is TGTGCCAGCAGTTACGCCCTATACAGGGGGACTGAAGCTTTCTTT.

CDR3 residues: CASSSTGTGLQGEQYF. The CDR3 DNA sequence: TGCGCCAGCAGCTCGACCGGGACAGGACTTCAGGGGGAGCAGTACTTC. This chain links TRBV5-1 with TRBJ2-7, with 8 positions matching TRBD1. The CDR3 loop spans 16 amino acids. Germline CDR1 SGHRS, CDR2 YFSETQ. The trim removed 3 bases at V and 7 bases at J, leaving 15 bases unmatched.

The genes are TRBV7-9 and TRBJ1-2; D gene unclear. The germline gives CDR1 SEHNR, CDR2 FQNEAQ (reference sequence). CDR3 size: 15 residues. The V end lost 3 bases, the J end lost 2 bases, and 13 bases lay between the germline ends. The CDR3 region has the DNA TGTGCCAGCAGCTTCCCGACGCGGGCCAACTATGGCTACACCTTC. This sequence encodes CASSFPTRANYGYTF.

The chain carries TRBV19 and TRBJ1-6; D is undetermined. Germline V lookup: CDR1 LNHDA, CDR2 SQIVND (reference sequence). V was shortened by 5 bases and J by 3 bases, with 14 bases between the two germline ends. The CDR3 runs 16 residues. The CDR3 coding sequence is TGTGCCAGTAGTCAAGGAACAGCCCTCTATAATTCACCCCTCCACTTT. Its protein is CASSQGTALYNSPLHF.

The rearrangement joins TRBV9 to TRBJ2-1; TRBD2 agrees at 7 bases. Germline CDR1 reads SGDLS; CDR2 reads YYNGEE. The V gene end was trimmed by 6 bases and the J gene end by 4 bases; junction bases not matched to a gene: 10. The CDR3 is 15 residues long. CDR3 loop: CASMRGGRGYNEQFF. The DNA for the CDR3 is TGTGCCAGCATGAGGGGTGGGAGGGGATACAATGAGCAGTTCTTC.